This TCR beta chain is from a study of blood T cell repertoires in COVID-19. As for the study in general: From the United States, Italy and Spain came samples of acute and convalescent COVID-19. The cDNA or gDNA used as material had been derived from T cells, B-cell-depleted T cells, or PBMCs.

Study processing details: Scientists estimated how many nucleated cells there were by amplifying reference gene primers. TCRdb's table, derived via immunoSEQ multiplex PCR, lists solely in-frame clones and lacks some. That table gives V, J and clone size, and the DNA gave D and trimming. The top ten hold 9.4% of the sample, which has over 250,000 clones, roughly four fifths seen once. V was pared by 0 bases and J by 1 base, with 8 bases of the junction left unmatched. Germline lookup yields CDR1 MGHRA and CDR2 YSYEKL. The CDR3 has 19 amino acids. Specimen: peripheral blood. This receptor was obtained from a woman aged 50 to 60 who had recovered from COVID-19. The J gene is TRBJ2-3, the V gene TRBV4-1, with 12 bases matching TRBD2. CDR3 sequence (DNA): TGCGCCAGCAGCCAAGATCAAGGACTAGCGGGGTTCCGCACAGATACGCAGTATTTT. It encodes CASSQDQGLAGFRTDTQYF.